The clone carrying this T cell receptor (beta chain) occurred a few times. The CDR3 ends on some other residue instead of the conserved phenylalanine or tryptophan, so this is likely a read error. Included hyperthyroidism patients were aged 18 to 65 and newly diagnosed (under 2 months' duration). Using RNA transcripts, the TCR beta CDR3 regions were amplified. First-round RT-PCR with HTBI primers preceded a second-round multiplex PCR. TCRdb reanalysed the multiplex PCR reads using MiXCR and keeps one entry per CDR3 protein. Here the sample spans a few hundred thousand distinct CDR3 sequences, less than 20% being singletons. The sample is drawn from a study of Graves' ophthalmopathy and Graves' hyperthyroidism. Germline CDR1 MDHEN, CDR2 SYDVKM. Trimming took 8 bases from V and 4 from J; bases not matched to a gene: 7. The CDR3 is 15 residues long.

Sequencing was performed on peripheral blood. This chain links TRBV28 with TRBJ1-3; 11 nucleotides align to TRBD1. The TCR originated in a woman aged 18-29 years with stable Graves' hyperthyroidism. The CDR3 loop is CASSGQGAPGNTIYL. In DNA form, the CDR3 reads TGTGCCAGCTCAGGACAGGGGGCGCCCGGAAACACCATATATCTT.